This entry lists 12 T cell receptor beta chains sequenced from one sample in a study of cytomegalovirus exposure and HLA in healthy donors. Assay: immunoSEQ multiplex PCR; the TCRdb copy retains only in-frame clones and omits some. The table records about 66,000 clones, 95% to 97% of them present only once. The sample taken for sequencing was PBMCs. These receptors were taken from a young woman in good health and CMV-seropositive.

V is TRBV9 and J is TRBJ2-7, with a weak D call TRBD2 (5 bases). The germline CDR1 and CDR2 sequences are SGDLS and YYNGEE. Trimming left V 4 bases short and J 5 bases short, with 10 bases between. The CDR3 covers 12 residues. The CDR3 region has the DNA TGTGCCAGCAGCCCCGGGGAGCACGAGCAGTACTTC. Encoded protein: CASSPGEHEQYF. Drawing the rest from reference TRBV9 and TRBJ2-7, the complete variable domain is DSGVTQTPKHLITATGQRVTLRCSPRSGDLSVYWYQQSLDQGLQFLIQYYNGEERAKGNILERFSAQQFPDLHSELNLSSLELGDSALYFCASSPGEHEQYFGPGTRLTVT.

The chain has TRBV5-4 and TRBJ2-2; the match to TRBD1 covers 9 bases. CDR1 and CDR2 from the germline V gene are SGHNT and YYREEE (reference sequence). Trimming cost V 3 bases and J 8 bases; bases outside gene matches: 8. The CDR3 is made up of 15 amino acids. CDR3 sequence (DNA): TGTGCCAGCAGCTCCTACAGGGGGCGACTTGGGGAGCTGTTTTTT. This encodes CASSSYRGRLGELFF.

V gene TRBV5-4 combines with J gene TRBJ2-5; possible D gene TRBD1, 5 bases. Per the germline V gene, CDR1 is SGHNT and CDR2 is YYREEE (reference sequence). V lost 4 bases to trimming and J lost 4 bases, with 14 bases between them. The CDR3 sequence is 14 residues long. The CDR3 nucleotides read TGTGCCAGCAGCCGTCCCGACAGAGGAGAGACCCAGTACTTC. Amino acids: CASSRPDRGETQYF.

J is TRBJ2-3 and V is TRBV7-8; D is undetermined. V was pared by 2 bases and J by 2 bases, with 8 bases between. Germline values: CDR1 SGHVS, CDR2 FQNEAQ. This CDR3 is 14 amino acids long. CDR3 DNA sequence: TGTGCCAGCAGCTTAAAACTTCTCACAGATACGCAGTATTTT. Translated: CASSLKLLTDTQYF.

This sequence joins TRBV6-1 and TRBJ2-1; D unresolved. This CDR3 has 11 amino acids. The germline V gene has CDR1 MNHNS and CDR2 SASEGT. Trimming removed 5 bases at V and 5 bases at J, with 4 bases between. This CDR3 reads CASSPDNEQFF. The CDR3 DNA reads TGTGCCAGCAGTCCAGACAATGAGCAGTTCTTC.

The rearrangement links TRBV9 to TRBJ2-3; 8 positions match TRBD2. The CDR3 totals 16 residues. Germline CDR1 SGDLS, CDR2 YYNGEE. V shed 3 bases, J shed 6 bases, and the junction held 12 bases outside the gene matches. CDR3 DNA sequence: TGTGCCAGCAGCGGTGCGGGGACTAGGGGCCTCGATACGCAGTATTTT. It specifies CASSGAGTRGLDTQYF.

This chain connects TRBV6-6 to TRBJ2-7, with D possibly being TRBD1 (6 bases). V gave up 5 bases and J gave up 2 bases, with 7 bases separating them. CDR3 length: 12 amino acids. Germline V gives CDR1 MNHNY, CDR2 SVGAGI (reference sequence). The CDR3 is CASSRDTYEQYF. CDR3 DNA sequence: TGTGCCAGCAGTAGGGACACCTACGAGCAGTACTTC.

J is TRBJ2-1 and V is TRBV9; 12 positions agree with TRBD2. After removal of 0 bases from V and 4 bases from J, the junction contained 11 bases not matched to a gene. The CDR3 runs to 19 residues. Germline V gives CDR1 SGDLS, CDR2 YYNGEE. The CDR3, as DNA: TGTGCCAGCAGCGTAGGGACTAGCGGGACCAAAGGGATTTACAATGAGCAGTTCTTC. Its translation is CASSVGTSGTKGIYNEQFF. Full variable domain (rest looked up from reference TRBV9 and TRBJ2-1): DSGVTQTPKHLITATGQRVTLRCSPRSGDLSVYWYQQSLDQGLQFLIQYYNGEERAKGNILERFSAQQFPDLHSELNLSSLELGDSALYFCASSVGTSGTKGIYNEQFFGPGTRLTVL.

The rearrangement joins TRBV6-1 to TRBJ1-1; D not certain. The V and J ends lost 0 bases and 4 bases respectively, with 6 bases between them. This CDR3 has 13 amino acids. Germline V lookup: CDR1 MNHNS, CDR2 SASEGT. Here the CDR3 DNA reads TGTGCCAGCAGTGAAGCGCGAGGCACTGAAGCTTTCTTT. Translated: CASSEARGTEAFF.

This clone was found once. The chain recombines TRBV19 with TRBJ1-5; maybe TRBD1 (6 bases). V was pared by 4 bases and J by 0 bases, with 13 bases between. The germline gives CDR1 LNHDA, CDR2 SQIVND (reference sequence). The CDR3 loop spans 16 amino acids. CDR3 in amino acids: CASSRKGDYSNQPQHF. Here the CDR3 DNA reads TGTGCCAGTAGTAGAAAGGGGGACTATAGCAATCAGCCCCAGCATTTT.

The chain has TRBV7-2 and TRBJ2-3; TRBD2 might be the D (5 bases). CDR3 length equals 12 residues. Germline lookup yields CDR1 SGHTA and CDR2 FQGNSA. Trimming shortened V by 5 bases and J by 7 bases, and 10 bases separated the two germline ends. The CDR3 spells CASSPTGNTQYF. DNA of the CDR3: TGTGCCAGCAGCCCCACCGGGAATACGCAGTATTTT. Variable domain in full (rest from reference TRBV7-2 and TRBJ2-3): GAGVSQSPSNKVTEKGKDVELRCDPISGHTALYWYRQSLGQGLEFLIYFQGNSAPDKSGLPSDRFSAERTGGSVSTLTIQRTQQEDSAVYLCASSPTGNTQYFGPGTRLTVL.

The rearrangement uses TRBV2 and TRBJ1-5; D perhaps matches TRBD1 (5 bases). Trimming removed 7 bases from V and 5 bases from J, with 12 bases in between. The germline CDR1 and CDR2 sequences are SNHLY and FYNNEI. The CDR3 covers 13 residues. In DNA, the CDR3 is TGTGCCAGCACTTGGGGGGTCGATCAGCCCCAGCATTTT. Translation gives CASTWGVDQPQHF.